The present TCR beta chain was sequenced within a study of cytomegalovirus exposure and HLA in healthy donors. The PCR was carried out with 60 Vbeta primers and 13 Jbeta primers. The assay was immunoSEQ multiplex PCR, and TCRdb's table has in-frame clones only and misses some. The repertoire holds about 120,000 clones, with approximately 75% as singletons. This CDR3 has 14 amino acids. The germline CDR1 and CDR2 sequences are SGHNT and YYREEE (reference sequence). V lost 4 bases, J lost 5 bases, and 3 bases stayed unmatched. The chain links TRBV5-4 to TRBJ1-6; TRBD1 agrees at 7 bases. The sample was PBMCs. This TCR was recovered from a man aged 40-49 years in good health and CMV-seronegative. The CDR3: CASSHRGDNSPLHF. CDR3 sequence (DNA): TGTGCCAGCAGCCACAGGGGAGATAATTCACCCCTCCACTTT.